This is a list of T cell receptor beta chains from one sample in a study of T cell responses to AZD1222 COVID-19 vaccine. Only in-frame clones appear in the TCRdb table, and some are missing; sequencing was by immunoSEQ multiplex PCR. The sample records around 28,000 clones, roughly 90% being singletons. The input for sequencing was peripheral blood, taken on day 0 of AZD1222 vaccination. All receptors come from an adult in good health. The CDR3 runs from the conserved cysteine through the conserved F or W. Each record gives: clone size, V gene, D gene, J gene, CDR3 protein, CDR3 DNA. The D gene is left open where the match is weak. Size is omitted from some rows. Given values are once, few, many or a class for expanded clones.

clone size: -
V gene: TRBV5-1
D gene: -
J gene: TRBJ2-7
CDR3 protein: CASRPGALSYEQYF
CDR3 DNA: TGCGCCAGCAGGCCCGGGGCCCTCTCCTACGAGCAGTACTTC

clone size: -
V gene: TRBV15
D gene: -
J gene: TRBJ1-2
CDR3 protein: CATSRPGSGRYGYTF
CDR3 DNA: TGTGCCACCAGCAGGCCCGGCTCTGGACGCTATGGCTACACCTTC

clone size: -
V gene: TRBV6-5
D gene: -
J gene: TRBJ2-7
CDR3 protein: CASSYRGGEQYF
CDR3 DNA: TGTGCCAGCAGTTACCGGGGAGGCGAGCAGTACTTC

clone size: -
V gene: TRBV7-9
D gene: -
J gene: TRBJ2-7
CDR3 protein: CASSPSLLTYEQYF
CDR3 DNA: TGTGCCAGCAGCCCTTCACTTTTAACCTACGAGCAGTACTTC

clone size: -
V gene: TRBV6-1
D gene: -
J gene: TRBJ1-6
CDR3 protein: CASSELGRVGSPLHF
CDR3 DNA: TGTGCCAGCAGTGAACTGGGCAGGGTCGGATCACCCCTCCACTTT

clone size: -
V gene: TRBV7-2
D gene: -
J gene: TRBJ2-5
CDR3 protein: CASSLRKLAGTGETQYF
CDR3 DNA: TGTGCCAGCAGCTTAAGAAAACTTGCGGGAACCGGGGAGACCCAGTACTTC

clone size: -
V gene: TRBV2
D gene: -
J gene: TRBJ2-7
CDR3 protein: CASSVLGMTSYEQYF
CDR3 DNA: TGTGCCAGCAGTGTACTTGGAATGACCTCCTACGAGCAGTACTTC

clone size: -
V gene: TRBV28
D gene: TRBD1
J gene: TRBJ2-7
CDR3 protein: CASTAGRGSYEQYF
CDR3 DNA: TGTGCCAGCACCGCCGGCAGGGGGTCCTACGAGCAGTACTTC

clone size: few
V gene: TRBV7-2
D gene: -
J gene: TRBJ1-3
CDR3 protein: CASSLGMSSGNTIYF
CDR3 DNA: TGTGCCAGCAGCTTAGGAATGAGCTCTGGAAACACCATATATTTT

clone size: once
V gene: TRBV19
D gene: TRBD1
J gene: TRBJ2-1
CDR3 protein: CASSIRDRGILTYNEQFF
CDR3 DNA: TGTGCCAGTAGTATTCGGGACAGGGGGATACTCACGTACAATGAGCAGTTCTTC

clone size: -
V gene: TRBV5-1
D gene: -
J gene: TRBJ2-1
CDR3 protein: CASSLEGSAYEQFF
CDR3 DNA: TGCGCCAGCAGCTTGGAGGGTAGTGCTTATGAGCAGTTCTTC

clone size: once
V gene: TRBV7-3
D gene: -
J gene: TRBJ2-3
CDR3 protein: CASSLTVDPTDTQYF
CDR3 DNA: TGTGCCAGCAGCTTAACGGTGGACCCAACAGATACGCAGTATTTT

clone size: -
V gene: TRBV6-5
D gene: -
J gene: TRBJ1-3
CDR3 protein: CASRAVGRADTIYF
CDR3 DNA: TGTGCCAGCAGGGCGGTTGGACGGGCGGACACCATATATTTT

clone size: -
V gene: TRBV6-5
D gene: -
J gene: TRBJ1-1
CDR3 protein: CASSYGTARAEAFF
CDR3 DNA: TGTGCCAGCAGCTATGGGACCGCCCGCGCTGAAGCTTTCTTT

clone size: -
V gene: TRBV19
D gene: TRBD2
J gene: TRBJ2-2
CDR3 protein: CASRTREGYGELFF
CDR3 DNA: TGTGCCAGTAGGACGAGGGAGGGATACGGGGAGCTGTTTTTT

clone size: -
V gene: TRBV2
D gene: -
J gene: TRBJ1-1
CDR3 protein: CASSWGENTEAFF
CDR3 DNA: TGTGCCAGCAGTTGGGGGGAAAACACTGAAGCTTTCTTT

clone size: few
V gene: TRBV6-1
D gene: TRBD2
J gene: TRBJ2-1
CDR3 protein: CASSELWGTTSSYNEQFF
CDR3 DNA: TGTGCCAGCAGTGAACTTTGGGGGACTACAAGCTCCTACAATGAGCAGTTCTTC

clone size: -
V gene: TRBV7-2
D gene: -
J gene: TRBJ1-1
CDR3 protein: CASSERGTEAFF
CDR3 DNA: TGTGCCAGCAGCGAAAGGGGCACTGAAGCTTTCTTT

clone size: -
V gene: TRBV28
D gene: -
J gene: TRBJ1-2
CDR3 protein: CASEAGGKRGYTF
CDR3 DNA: TGTGCCAGCGAAGCGGGGGGCAAGCGGGGCTACACCTTC

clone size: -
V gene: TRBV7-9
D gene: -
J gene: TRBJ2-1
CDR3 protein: CASSLEGGVGKQFF
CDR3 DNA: TGTGCCAGCAGCTTAGAGGGGGGAGTAGGGAAACAGTTCTTC

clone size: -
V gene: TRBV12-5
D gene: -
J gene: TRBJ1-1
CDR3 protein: CASGKDIYTEAFF
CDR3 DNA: TGTGCTAGTGGTAAGGACATTTACACTGAAGCTTTCTTT

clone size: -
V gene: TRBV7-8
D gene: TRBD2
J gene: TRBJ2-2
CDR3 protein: CASRGSGNFGELFF
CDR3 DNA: TGTGCCAGCAGGGGTAGCGGGAATTTCGGGGAGCTGTTTTTT

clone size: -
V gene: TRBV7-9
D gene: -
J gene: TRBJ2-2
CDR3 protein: CATFTGVANTGELFF
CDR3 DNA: TGTGCCACCTTCACCGGGGTCGCGAACACCGGGGAGCTGTTTTTT

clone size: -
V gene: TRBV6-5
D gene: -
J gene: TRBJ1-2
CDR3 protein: CASSYSSGQRTF
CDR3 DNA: TGTGCCAGCAGTTACTCTTCTGGACAGAGGACCTTC

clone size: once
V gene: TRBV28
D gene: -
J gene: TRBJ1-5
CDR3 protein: CASTRGGNQPQHF
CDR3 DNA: TGTGCCAGCACCCGGGGCGGCAATCAGCCCCAGCATTTT

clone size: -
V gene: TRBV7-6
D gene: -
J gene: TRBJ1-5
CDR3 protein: CASSLWGGVNQPQHF
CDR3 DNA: TGTGCCAGCAGCCTCTGGGGAGGGGTGAATCAGCCCCAGCATTTT

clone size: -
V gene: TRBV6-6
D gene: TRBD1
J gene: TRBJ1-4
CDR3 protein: CASSRTPGQGGEKLFF
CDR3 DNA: TGTGCCAGCAGCCGTACTCCGGGACAGGGAGGCGAAAAACTGTTTTTT

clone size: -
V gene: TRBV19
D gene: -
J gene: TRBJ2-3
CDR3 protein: CASRRKGLRPDTQYF
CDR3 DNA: TGTGCCAGTAGAAGGAAAGGACTACGACCAGATACGCAGTATTTT

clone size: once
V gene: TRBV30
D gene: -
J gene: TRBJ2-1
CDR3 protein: CAWSAFSSYNEQFF
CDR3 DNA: TGTGCCTGGAGTGCGTTTAGCTCCTACAATGAGCAGTTCTTC

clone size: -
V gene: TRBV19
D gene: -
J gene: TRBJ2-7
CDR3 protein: CASSAGTYEQYF
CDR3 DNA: TGTGCCAGTAGTGCCGGTACCTACGAGCAGTACTTC

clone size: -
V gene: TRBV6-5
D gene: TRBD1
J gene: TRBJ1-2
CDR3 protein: CASSYKTGGVSGYTF
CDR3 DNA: TGTGCCAGCAGTTACAAGACAGGGGGCGTCTCTGGCTACACCTTC

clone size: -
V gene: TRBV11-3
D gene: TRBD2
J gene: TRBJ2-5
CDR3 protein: CASSRLAEGETQYF
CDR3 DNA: TGTGCCAGCAGCCGACTAGCGGAAGGGGAGACCCAGTACTTC

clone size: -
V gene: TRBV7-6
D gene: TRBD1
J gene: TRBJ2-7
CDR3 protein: CASSQGQGLSYEQYF
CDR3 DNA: TGTGCCAGCAGCCAAGGACAGGGGCTTTCCTACGAGCAGTACTTC

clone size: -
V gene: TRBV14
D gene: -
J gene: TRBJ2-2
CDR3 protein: CASSQGVTGELFF
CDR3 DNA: TGTGCCAGCAGCCAAGGCGTCACCGGGGAGCTGTTTTTT

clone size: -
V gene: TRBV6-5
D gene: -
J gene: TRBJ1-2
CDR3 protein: CASSHQGRLYGYTF
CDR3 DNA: TGTGCCAGCAGCCACCAAGGGAGACTCTATGGCTACACCTTC

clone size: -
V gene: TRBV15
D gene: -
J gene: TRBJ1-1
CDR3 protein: CATSRGRAFKTEAFF
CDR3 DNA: TGTGCCACCAGCAGAGGCAGGGCGTTTAAGACTGAAGCTTTCTTT

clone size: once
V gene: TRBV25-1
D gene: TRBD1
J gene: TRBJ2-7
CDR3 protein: CASSEPGQRTYEQYF
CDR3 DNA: TGTGCCAGCAGTGAGCCGGGACAGCGGACCTACGAGCAGTACTTC

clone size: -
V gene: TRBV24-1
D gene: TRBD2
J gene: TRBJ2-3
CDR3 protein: CATSELPGDLAGAADTQYF
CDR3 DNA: TGTGCCACCAGTGAGCTTCCAGGGGACCTAGCGGGAGCGGCAGATACGCAGTATTTT

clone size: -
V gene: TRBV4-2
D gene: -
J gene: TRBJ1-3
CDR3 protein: CASSQASPGASGNTIYF
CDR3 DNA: TGTGCCAGCAGCCAAGCTTCCCCAGGGGCCTCTGGAAACACCATATATTTT

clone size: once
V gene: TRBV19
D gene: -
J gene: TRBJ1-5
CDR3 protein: CASKEVSSNQPQHF
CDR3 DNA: TGTGCCAGTAAAGAAGTGTCTAGCAATCAGCCCCAGCATTTT

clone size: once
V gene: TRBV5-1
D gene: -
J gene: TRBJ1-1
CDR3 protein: CASSSTLSGVVEAFF
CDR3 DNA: TGCGCCAGCAGCTCCACCCTTTCAGGGGTGGTTGAAGCTTTCTTT

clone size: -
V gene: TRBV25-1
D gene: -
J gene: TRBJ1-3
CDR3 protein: CASSEGTGGNTIYF
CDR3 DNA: TGTGCCAGCAGTGAGGGAACTGGTGGAAACACCATATATTTT

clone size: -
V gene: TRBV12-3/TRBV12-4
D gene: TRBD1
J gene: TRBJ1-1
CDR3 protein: CASRTTGGEAFF
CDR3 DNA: TGTGCCAGCAGGACCACAGGGGGTGAAGCTTTCTTT

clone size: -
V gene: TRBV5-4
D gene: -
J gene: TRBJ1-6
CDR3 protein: CASSSPSGRGYNSPLHF
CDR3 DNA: TGTGCCAGCAGCTCGCCCTCGGGGAGGGGCTATAATTCACCCCTCCACTTT

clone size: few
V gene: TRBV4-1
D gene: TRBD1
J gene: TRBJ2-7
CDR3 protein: CASSQAPRQGGGRYEQYF
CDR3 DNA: TGCGCCAGCAGCCAAGCCCCACGACAGGGGGGCGGCCGCTACGAGCAGTACTTC

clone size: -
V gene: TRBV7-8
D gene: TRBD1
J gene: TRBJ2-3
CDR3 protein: CASSRQGFQADTQYF
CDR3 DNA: TGTGCCAGCAGCCGACAGGGGTTTCAGGCAGATACGCAGTATTTT

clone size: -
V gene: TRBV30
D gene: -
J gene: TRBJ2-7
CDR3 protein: CAWALMNEQYF
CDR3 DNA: TGTGCCTGGGCGTTGATGAACGAGCAGTACTTC

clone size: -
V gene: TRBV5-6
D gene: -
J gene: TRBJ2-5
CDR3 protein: CASSLVSARVETQYF
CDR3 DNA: TGTGCCAGCAGCTTGGTTTCGGCCAGGGTGGAGACCCAGTACTTC

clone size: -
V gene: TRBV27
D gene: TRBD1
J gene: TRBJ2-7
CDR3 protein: CASSSRTGGYEQYF
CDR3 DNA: TGTGCCAGCAGTTCCAGGACAGGGGGCTACGAGCAGTACTTC

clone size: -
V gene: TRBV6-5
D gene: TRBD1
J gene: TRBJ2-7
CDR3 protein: CASSRGPPYEQYF
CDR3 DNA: TGTGCCAGCAGTAGGGGGCCCCCCTACGAGCAGTACTTC